These T cell receptor beta chains were read from a single sample in a study of cytomegalovirus exposure and HLA in healthy donors. Sequencing used immunoSEQ multiplex PCR; TCRdb keeps in-frame clones, though not all of them. The data show approximately 200,000 clones, over 75% seen once. The sample taken for sequencing was PBMCs. The receptor set was obtained from a man aged 18 to 29 in good health and CMV-seronegative. CDR3s include the opening cysteine and the closing phenylalanine or tryptophan.

V gene	CDR3 protein
TRBV27	CATFGGRKSEQFF
TRBV28	CASSLRALEQFF
TRBV5-6	CASSLTSGGEETQYF
TRBV27	CASSPWTGGVASEQYF
TRBV6-1	CASSEVGGAGELFF
TRBV4-3	CASSQSYRDILGTRGYTF
TRBV15	CATSRGPGVGADTQYF
TRBV11-3	CASSGRNEAFF
TRBV4-3	CASSHLQGATDTQYF
TRBV5-1	CASSGDNEQFF
TRBV11-2	CASSLQRGAADTQYF
TRBV2	CASREGTGGYEQYF
TRBV19	CASSSTGTSYQPQHF
TRBV5-5	CASTLLAGAHYEQYF
TRBV4-2	CASSQGGEGTEAFF
TRBV7-9	CASSLKRRQSETQYF
TRBV7-9	CASSPRGGAEAFF
TRBV19	CASSVDRGQVDGYTF
TRBV27	CASSLLGSVNTEAFF
TRBV15	CATSYGTGLNTEAFF
TRBV6-6	CAGGQGNTEAFF
TRBV4-2	CASSQPSNEQFF
TRBV6-5	CASSYRQLSGNTIYF
TRBV7-9	CASSLGTTGGQPQHF
TRBV5-1	CASSLLQGHEQFF
TRBV21-1	CASSIYIAGALSETQYF
TRBV5-1	CASSSPRLGGTDTQYF
TRBV11-3	CASSSRDRNTEAFF
TRBV7-9	CSSSLGQVAYEQYF
TRBV7-2	CASSLVMTAASGNTIYF
TRBV5-1	CASSSGSSGNTIYF
TRBV6-5	CASSPDSGLMKELFF
TRBV10-3	CAISASGAVSYEQYF
TRBV20-1	CSALAYEQYF
TRBV5-4	CASKFGERETGELFF
TRBV9	CASSREEGTEAFF
TRBV4-3	CASSQDLIVQGEYNEQFF
TRBV11-2	CASSEQGLWVDNEQFF
TRBV11-2	CASSSGRGLSDTQYF
TRBV19	CASSMYRTVGNQPQHF
TRBV6-6	CASSDLDSRDQPQHF
TRBV14	CASSQEGKRETQYF
TRBV7-6	CASSLLAASSYEQYF
TRBV5-1	CASSEDFSGNTIYF
TRBV5-1	CASSFGAGNSPLHF
TRBV7-9	CASSSKGYTGELFF